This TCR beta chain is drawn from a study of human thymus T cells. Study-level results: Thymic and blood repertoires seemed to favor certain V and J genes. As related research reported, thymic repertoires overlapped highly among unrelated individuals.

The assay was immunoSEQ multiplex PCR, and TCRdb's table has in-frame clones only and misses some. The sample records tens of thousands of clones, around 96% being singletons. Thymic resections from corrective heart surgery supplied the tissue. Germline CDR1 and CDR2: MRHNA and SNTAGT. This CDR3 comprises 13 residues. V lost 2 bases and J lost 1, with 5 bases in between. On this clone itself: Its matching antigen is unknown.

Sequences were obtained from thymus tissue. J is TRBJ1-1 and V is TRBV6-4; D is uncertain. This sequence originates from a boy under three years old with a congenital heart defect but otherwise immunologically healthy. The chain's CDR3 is CASSDGRNTEAFF. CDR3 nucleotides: TGTGCCAGCAGTGACGGGAGGAACACTGAAGCTTTCTTT.